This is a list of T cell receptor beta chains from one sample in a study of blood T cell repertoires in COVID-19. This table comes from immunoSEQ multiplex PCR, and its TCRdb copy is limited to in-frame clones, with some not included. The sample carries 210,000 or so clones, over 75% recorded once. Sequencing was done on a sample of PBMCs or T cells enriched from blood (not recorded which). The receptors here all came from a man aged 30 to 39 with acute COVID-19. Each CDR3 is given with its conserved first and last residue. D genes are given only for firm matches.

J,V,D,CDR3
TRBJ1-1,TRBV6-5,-,CASSYSWALEQQAFF
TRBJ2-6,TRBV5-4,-,CASSWGVVGVGANVLTF
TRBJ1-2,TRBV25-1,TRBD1,CASSVSGQGEDGYTF
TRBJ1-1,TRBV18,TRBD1,CASSPGQGGNTEAFF
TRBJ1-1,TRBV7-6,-,CASSLIWTDHMNTEAFF
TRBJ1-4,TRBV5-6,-,CASSRPSVGEKLFF
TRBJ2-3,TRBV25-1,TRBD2,CASSEVSGGPRGTQYF
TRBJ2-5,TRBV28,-,CASSPGDTRGTAQYF
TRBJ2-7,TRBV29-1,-,CSVGSSAYEQYF
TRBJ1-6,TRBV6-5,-,CASNSYNSPLHF
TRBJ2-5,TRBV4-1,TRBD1,CASSQGTRQGIRETQYF
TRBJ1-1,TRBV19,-,CASSINRGNTEAFF
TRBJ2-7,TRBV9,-,CASSRDISYEQYF
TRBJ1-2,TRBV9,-,CASSVDDGRDLPNYGYTF
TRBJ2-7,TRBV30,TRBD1,CAWSVSGTGLPDF
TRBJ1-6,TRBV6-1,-,CASSELNSPLHF
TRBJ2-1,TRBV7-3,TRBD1,CASSLNTGGSEQFF
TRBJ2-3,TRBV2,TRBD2,CASSENWGGSRDTQYF
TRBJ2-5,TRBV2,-,CASSEGLGSSVQTQYF
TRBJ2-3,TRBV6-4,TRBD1,CASSDGTGGTDTQYF
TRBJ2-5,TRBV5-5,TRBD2,CASSSLAGGPQETQYF
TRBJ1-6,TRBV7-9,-,CASSFQGGNSPLHF